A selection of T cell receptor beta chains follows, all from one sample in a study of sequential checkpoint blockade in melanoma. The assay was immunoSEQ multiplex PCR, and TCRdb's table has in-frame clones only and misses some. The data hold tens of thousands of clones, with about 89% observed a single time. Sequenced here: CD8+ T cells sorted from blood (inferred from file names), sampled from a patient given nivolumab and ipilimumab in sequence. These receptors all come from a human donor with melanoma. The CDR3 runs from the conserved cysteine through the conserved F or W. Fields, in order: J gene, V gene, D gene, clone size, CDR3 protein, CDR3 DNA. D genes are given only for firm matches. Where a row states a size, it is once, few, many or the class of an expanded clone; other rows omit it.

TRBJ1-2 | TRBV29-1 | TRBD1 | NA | CSADRVAGYTF | TGCAGCGCTGACAGGGTTGCTGGCTACACCTTC
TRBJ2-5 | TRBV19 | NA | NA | CATKGFGKGQETQYF | TGTGCCACCAAGGGGTTTGGCAAGGGCCAAGAGACCCAGTACTTC
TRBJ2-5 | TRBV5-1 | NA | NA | CASSLVQVQETQYF | TGCGCCAGCAGCTTGGTACAGGTGCAAGAGACCCAGTACTTC
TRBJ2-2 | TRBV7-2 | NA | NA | CASSLVETYTGELFF | TGTGCCAGCAGCTTAGTAGAAACTTACACCGGGGAGCTGTTTTTT
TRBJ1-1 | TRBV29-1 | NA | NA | CSVEDQFNTEAFF | TGCAGCGTTGAAGATCAATTTAACACTGAAGCTTTCTTT
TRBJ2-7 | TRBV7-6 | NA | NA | CASSLVQGGHEQYF | TGTGCCAGCAGCTTAGTTCAGGGTGGGCACGAGCAGTACTTC
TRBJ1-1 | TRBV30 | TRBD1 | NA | CAWDREMYTEAFF | TGTGCCTGGGACAGGGAGATGTACACTGAAGCTTTCTTT
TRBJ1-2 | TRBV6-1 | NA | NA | CASSEWLGANYGYTF | TGTGCCAGCAGTGAATGGTTAGGAGCTAACTATGGCTACACCTTC
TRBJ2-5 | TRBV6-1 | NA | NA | CASSDGSAQTQYF | TGTGCCAGCAGTGACGGGTCAGCACAGACCCAGTACTTC
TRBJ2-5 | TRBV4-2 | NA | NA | CASSQEGVTQYF | TGTGCCAGCAGCCAAGAAGGGGTGACCCAGTACTTC
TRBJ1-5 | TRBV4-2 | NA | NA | CASSYDEGGNQPQHF | TGTGCCAGCAGCTACGACGAAGGGGGCAATCAGCCCCAGCATTTT
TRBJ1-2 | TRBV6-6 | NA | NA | CASSYVLNYGYTF | TGTGCCAGCAGTTACGTGCTAAACTATGGCTACACCTTC
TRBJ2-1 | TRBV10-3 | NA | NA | CAISESKIVAGEQFF | TGTGCCATCAGTGAGTCGAAGATCGTGGCAGGGGAGCAGTTCTTC
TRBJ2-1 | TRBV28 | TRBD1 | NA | CASSHRGRANEQFF | TGTGCCAGCAGTCACAGGGGGCGGGCCAATGAGCAGTTCTTC
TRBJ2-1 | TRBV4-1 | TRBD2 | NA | CASSPLPSTSGVSYNEQFF | TGCGCCAGCAGCCCCTTACCTTCGACTAGCGGGGTTTCCTACAATGAGCAGTTCTTC
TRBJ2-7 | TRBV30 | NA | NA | CAWSVTSSGEQYF | TGTGCCTGGAGTGTAACGTCGAGCGGAGAGCAGTACTTC
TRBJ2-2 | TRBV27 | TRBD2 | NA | CASSLALAGDLGELFF | TGTGCCAGCAGTTTAGCACTAGCGGGAGACCTCGGGGAGCTGTTTTTT
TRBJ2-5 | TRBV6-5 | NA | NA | CASSLWEYQETQYF | TGTGCCAGCAGTTTGTGGGAGTACCAAGAGACCCAGTACTTC
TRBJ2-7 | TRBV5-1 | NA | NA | CASSTAYEQYF | TGCGCCAGCAGCACTGCCTACGAGCAGTACTTC
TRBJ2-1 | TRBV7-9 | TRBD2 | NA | CASSLLYSGGLYNEQFF | TGTGCCAGCAGCTTACTCTATAGCGGGGGGCTTTACAATGAGCAGTTCTTC
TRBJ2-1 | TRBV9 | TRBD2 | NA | CASSVSGSPYNEQFF | TGTGCCAGCAGCGTTAGCGGGAGCCCTTACAATGAGCAGTTCTTC
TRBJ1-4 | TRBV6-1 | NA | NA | CASTAGGINEKLFF | TGTGCCAGCACCGCGGGGGGAATTAATGAAAAACTGTTTTTT
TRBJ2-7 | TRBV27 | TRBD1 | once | CASTGGFEQYF | TGTGCCAGCACAGGGGGCTTCGAGCAGTACTTC
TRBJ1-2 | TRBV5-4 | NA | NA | CASSLGGGRPYGYTF | TGTGCCAGCAGCTTGGGTGGCGGCAGACCCTATGGCTACACCTTC
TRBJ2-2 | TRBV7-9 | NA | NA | CASSLVGGGRTGELFF | TGTGCCAGCAGCTTAGTAGGCGGCGGGCGCACCGGGGAGCTGTTTTTT
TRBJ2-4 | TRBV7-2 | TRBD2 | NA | CASSKTSGRENIQYF | TGTGCCAGCAGCAAAACTAGCGGTAGGGAAAACATTCAGTACTTC
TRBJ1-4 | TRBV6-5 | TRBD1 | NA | CASSYSRQGNEKLFF | TGTGCCAGCAGTTACTCGCGACAGGGGAACGAAAAACTGTTTTTT
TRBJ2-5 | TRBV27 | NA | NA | CASSERAGRQTQYF | TGTGCCAGCAGTGAGAGGGCGGGGAGGCAGACCCAGTACTTC
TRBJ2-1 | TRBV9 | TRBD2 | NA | CASSMGLTFWDEQFF | TGTGCCAGCAGCATGGGACTAACCTTTTGGGATGAGCAGTTCTTC
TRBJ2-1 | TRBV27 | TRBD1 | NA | CASWYRDRSCNEQFF | TGTGCCAGCTGGTACCGGGACAGGAGTTGCAATGAGCAGTTCTTC
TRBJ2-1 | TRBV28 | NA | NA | CASTRLAVYNEQFF | TGTGCCAGCACTCGGTTAGCGGTATACAATGAGCAGTTCTTC
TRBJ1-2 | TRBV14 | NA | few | CASSETGWGYTF | TGTGCCAGCAGCGAGACAGGATGGGGCTACACCTTC